This T cell receptor beta chain was sequenced during a study of blood T cell repertoires in COVID-19. On the study more broadly: Acute and convalescent COVID-19 specimens originated in the United States, Italy and Spain. PBMCs, B-cell-depleted T cells, or T cells provided the cDNA or gDNA that made up the material.

In the original workflow: Estimated nucleated cell counts came from reference gene primer amplification. Sequencing was performed with immunoSEQ multiplex PCR; in TCRdb, only in-frame clones are kept and a portion is missing. For V, J and clone size, that table is used; D and trimming come from the DNA. The sample lists 150,000 or so clones; roughly 87% were seen once. This CDR3 is 19 amino acids long. Germline V lookup: CDR1 MNHEY, CDR2 SVGEGT. The trim removed 2 bases at V and 2 bases at J, leaving 16 bases unmatched. The source of this sequence is a woman aged 50 to 65 with acute or convalescent COVID-19. This rearrangement joins TRBV6-2 or TRBV6-3 to TRBJ2-3; 7 bases are shared with TRBD2. Sequenced material: peripheral blood. The CDR3: CASSYIGGRTQSSTDTQYF. In DNA form, the CDR3 reads TGTGCCAGCAGTTACATCGGGGGGAGGACCCAATCATCCACAGATACGCAGTATTTT.